The present entry profiles one T cell receptor beta chain with its context. Its cognate antigen is unknown. This entry comes from a study of OX40 agonist ivuxolimab in advanced cancers. Study results and caveats: Low normalized clonal expansion also occurred in some nonresponding patients.

The method was immunoSEQ multiplex PCR; TCRdb's version includes in-frame clones alone and lacks a portion of them. Of more than 35,000 clones listed, around 86% were seen once; the top ten hold roughly 2.3%. J lost 1 base, V lost 1 base, and 6 bases had no gene match. Germline CDR1 and CDR2: SGHTA and FQGNSA. This CDR3 comprises 19 residues. The starting material was CD4+ or CD8+ T cells sorted from blood, obtained in a trial of the OX40 agonist ivuxolimab. The chain joins TRBV7-2 to TRBJ2-6; 11 bases are shared with TRBD1. The source is an adult with an advanced solid tumor such as melanoma, head and neck, liver or kidney cancer. The CDR3 sequence: CASSLVAGQGASGANVLTF. The CDR3 DNA reads TGTGCCAGCAGCTTAGTAGCCGGACAGGGGGCATCTGGGGCCAACGTCCTGACTTTC.